This TCR beta chain was documented in a study of early T cells in non-severe SARS-CoV-2 infection. Study background: The sequenced material was bulk RNA from unsorted whole blood, and its chains were unpaired.

The TCR library protocol was used to attach unique molecular identifiers. These identifiers were attached to individual cDNA molecules. Each CDR3 protein gets one entry after TCRdb re-called the 5' RACE reads with MiXCR. The profile shows fewer than 65,000 distinct CDR3 sequences, about 9.3% of them singletons. V lost 5 bases, J lost 5 bases, and 11 bases stayed unmatched. The CDR3 contains 15 residues. CDR1 and CDR2 from the germline V gene are SNHLY and FYNNEI. Sequences were obtained from whole blood. V and J are TRBV2 and TRBJ2-5; 7 nucleotides match TRBD1. This clonotype originated in an adult who was a healthcare worker with PCR-confirmed SARS-CoV-2 infection or an uninfected control (not recorded which). CDR3 loop: CASSTTTGSLETQYF. CDR3 DNA sequence: TGTGCCAGCAGTACCACGACAGGGAGTTTGGAGACCCAGTACTTC.